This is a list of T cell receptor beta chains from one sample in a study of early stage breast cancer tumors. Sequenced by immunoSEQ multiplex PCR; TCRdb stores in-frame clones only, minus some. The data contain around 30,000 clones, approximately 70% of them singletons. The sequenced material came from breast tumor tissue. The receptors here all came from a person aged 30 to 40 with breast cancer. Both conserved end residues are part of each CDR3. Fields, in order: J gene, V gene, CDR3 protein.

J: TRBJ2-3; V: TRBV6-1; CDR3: CASSEDITSTDTQYF
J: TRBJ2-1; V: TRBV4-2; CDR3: CASSQGVGSSYNEQFF
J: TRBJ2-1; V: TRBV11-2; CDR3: CASSWGRVNNEQFF
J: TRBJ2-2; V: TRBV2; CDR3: CASNGLAPNTGELFF
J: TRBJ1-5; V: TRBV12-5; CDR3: CASGSPDRIRPQHF
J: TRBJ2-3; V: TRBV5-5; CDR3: CASSSPQSTDTQYF
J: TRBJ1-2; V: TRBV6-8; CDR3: CASTVWLRNRSFFGFYGYTF
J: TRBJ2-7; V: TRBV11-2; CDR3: CASSFLGGGTYEQYF
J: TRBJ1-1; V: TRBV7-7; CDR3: CASSLDRATEAFF
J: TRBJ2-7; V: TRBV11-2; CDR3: CASSQTSGPLGEQYF
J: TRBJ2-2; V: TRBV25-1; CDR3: CASSESGDTGELFF
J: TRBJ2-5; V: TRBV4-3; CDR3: CASSQDPNKYRTVFGETQYF
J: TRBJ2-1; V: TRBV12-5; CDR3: CASGFGYSGSPSFF
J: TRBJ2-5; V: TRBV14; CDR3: CASSVKQGRETQYF
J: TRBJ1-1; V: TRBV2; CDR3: CASTTQGFLNTEAFF
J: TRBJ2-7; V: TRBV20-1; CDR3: CSARGQYEQYF
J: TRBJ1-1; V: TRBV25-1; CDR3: CASSEVDRVNTEAFF
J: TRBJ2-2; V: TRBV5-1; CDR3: CASSLGPGQGPGELFF
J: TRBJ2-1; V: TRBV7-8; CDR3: CASSLGHSGGNEQFF
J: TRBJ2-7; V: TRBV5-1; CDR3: CASSIGDIGETYEQYF
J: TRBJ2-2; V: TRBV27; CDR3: CASSLLAVTGELFF
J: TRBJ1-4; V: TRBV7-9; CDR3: CASSLVPGREKLFF
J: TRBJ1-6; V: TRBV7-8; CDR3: CASSLVQGDSPPLHF
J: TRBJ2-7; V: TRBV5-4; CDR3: CASSPRLAREQYF
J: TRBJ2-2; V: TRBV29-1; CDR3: CSVKPDSEETGELFF
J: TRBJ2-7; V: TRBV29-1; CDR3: CSASRRRGPGSYEQYF
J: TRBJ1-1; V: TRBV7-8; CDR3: CASSLESRRAEAFF
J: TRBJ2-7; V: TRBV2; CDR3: CASSESEPYEQYF
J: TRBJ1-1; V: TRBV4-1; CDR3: CASSHSGQGDTEAFF
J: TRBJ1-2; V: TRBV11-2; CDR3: CASSLGTGDGYTF
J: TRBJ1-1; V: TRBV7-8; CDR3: CASSLSPRWDEAFF
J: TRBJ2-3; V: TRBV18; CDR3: CASSQDQNEEYF
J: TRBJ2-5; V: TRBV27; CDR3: CASSAGLGAGGRETQYF
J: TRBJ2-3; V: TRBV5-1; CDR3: CASSFRDRGTDTQYF
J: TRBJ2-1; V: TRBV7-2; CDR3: CASSPTSSVQFF
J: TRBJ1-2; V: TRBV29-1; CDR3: CSVALGDGYTF
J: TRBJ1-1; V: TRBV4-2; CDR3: CASSQWRGTGGEAFF
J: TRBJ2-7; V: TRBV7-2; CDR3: CASSQGLKSYEQYF
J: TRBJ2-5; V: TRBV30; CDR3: CAWEGPSQETQYF
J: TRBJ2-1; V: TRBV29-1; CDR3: CSVEGTSSSPSSYNEQFF
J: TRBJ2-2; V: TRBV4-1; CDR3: CASSLNPLAGEGELFF
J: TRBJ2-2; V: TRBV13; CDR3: CASSPGLAGGPRRTGELFF
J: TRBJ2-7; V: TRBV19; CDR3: CASSLRPDEQYF